This TCR beta chain was observed in a study of OX40 agonist ivuxolimab in advanced cancers. Method: immunoSEQ multiplex PCR; TCRdb's copy keeps in-frame clones and lacks some. The profile shows fewer than 95,000 clones, under 85% of them singletons. Germline-derived CDR1 and CDR2 are SGDLS and YYNGEE. Trimming cost V 3 bases and J 5 bases; bases outside gene matches: 18. The CDR3 is 19 residues long. The receptor comes from an adult with an advanced solid tumor such as melanoma, head and neck, liver or kidney cancer. Material: CD4+ or CD8+ T cells sorted from blood, obtained in a trial of the OX40 agonist ivuxolimab. V gene TRBV9 combines with J gene TRBJ2-7; the match to TRBD2 covers 12 bases. The CDR3 loop reads CASSGPLTSGSPVDHEQYF. The CDR3 DNA reads as TGTGCCAGCAGCGGCCCTCTGACTAGCGGGAGTCCGGTAGATCACGAGCAGTACTTC.